These 19 T cell receptor beta chains share one sample of origin, sequenced in a study of shared clonotypes between healthy human individuals. Sequencing used immunoSEQ multiplex PCR; TCRdb keeps in-frame clones, though not all of them. The repertoire consists of approximately 2.1 million clones, with 93% occurring once and the leading ten covering 0.39%. The source material was naive CD4+ T cells from PBMCs. Subset defined: CD45RA+ positively selected. The origin of the receptors is a young man in good health. Some clones in this sample may be carry-over from other donors' samples.

The V and J genes are TRBV27 and TRBJ2-7; 7 positions agree with TRBD2. The CDR3 is made up of 14 amino acids. The V gene end was trimmed by 6 bases and the J gene end by 2 bases; junction bases not matched to a gene: 7. Germline CDR1 and CDR2: MNHEY and SMNVEV (reference sequence). CDR3 amino acids: CASSKRGIAYEQYF. In nucleotides, the CDR3 is TGTGCCAGCAGCAAGCGGGGCATCGCCTACGAGCAGTACTTC.

J is TRBJ2-2 and V is TRBV6-5, with 8 bases fitting TRBD2. This CDR3 has 15 residues. Looked up from germline, CDR1 is MNHEY and CDR2 is SVGAGI. J gave up 5 bases and V 6 bases, and 8 bases lay outside the gene matches. The CDR3 DNA reads as TGTGCCAGCAGGTCGGGGGGGCGGAGAACCGGGGAGCTGTTTTTT. The encoded protein is CASRSGGRRTGELFF.

The count of this clone is one. The chain recombines TRBV7-8 with TRBJ1-2; D is unclear. CDR1 is SGHVS and CDR2 is FQNEAQ in the germline V gene. Trimming cost V 6 bases and J 3 bases, with 17 bases left between them. This CDR3 is built from 15 residues. The CDR3 spells CASSPGSQFDYGYTF. The CDR3 DNA is TGTGCCAGCAGTCCTGGGTCACAGTTTGACTATGGCTACACCTTC.

This rearrangement joins TRBV6-6 to TRBJ1-1; the D is unclear. Trimming stripped 2 bases from V and 3 bases from J, with 13 bases between. The germline V gene has CDR1 MNHNY and CDR2 SVGAGI (reference sequence). CDR3 length equals 15 residues. This CDR3 reads CASSYGLTVDTEAFF. The DNA of the CDR3 is TGTGCCAGCAGTTACGGACTGACGGTCGACACTGAAGCTTTCTTT.

This clone was recorded only once. The V call is TRBV5-4, the J call TRBJ2-2; the D is unclear. The V gene's germline CDR1 is SGHNT and CDR2 YYREEE (reference sequence). This CDR3 spans 13 amino acids. V lost 3 bases, J lost 4 bases, and 7 bases lay in between. The CDR3 sequence: CASSSDRTGELFF. DNA of the CDR3: TGTGCCAGCAGCTCGGACCGCACCGGGGAGCTGTTTTTT.

The chain joins TRBV28 to TRBJ2-7, with D unclear. Germline values: CDR1 MDHEN, CDR2 SYDVKM. V was cut by 7 bases and J by 1 base, with 17 bases left in between. This CDR3 has 15 residues. The CDR3 coding sequence is TGTGCCAGCACCTCCTCGGCCGGCAGGTCCTACGAGCAGTACTTC. Residues: CASTSSAGRSYEQYF.

This clone has just one count. J is TRBJ2-7 and V is TRBV6-1, with TRBD1 identical over 9 bases. The J segment lost 3 bases and the V segment lost 2 bases, leaving 5 bases of the junction unmatched. Germline lookup yields CDR1 MNHNS and CDR2 SASEGT. The CDR3 covers 15 residues. Written as DNA, the CDR3 is TGTGCCAGCAGTGAACCGAGGACAGGGGTCTACGAGCAGTACTTC. Encoded protein: CASSEPRTGVYEQYF.

This chain connects TRBV28 to TRBJ2-2; D may match TRBD1 or TRBD2 (5 bases each). CDR1 is MDHEN and CDR2 is SYDVKM in the germline V gene. The CDR3 is made up of 14 amino acids. Trimming took 8 bases from V and 6 from J, leaving 16 bases between them. The CDR3 loop is CASQTRRDPGELFF. Written as DNA, the CDR3 is TGTGCCAGCCAAACCCGCAGGGACCCCGGGGAGCTGTTTTTT. The full variable domain, rest sourced from reference TRBV28 and TRBJ2-2, is DVKVTQSSRYLVKRTGEKVFLECVQDMDHENMFWYRQDPGLGLRLIYFSYDVKMKEKGDIPEGYSVSREKKERFSLILESASTNQTSMYLCASQTRRDPGELFFGEGSRLTVL.

This sequence joins TRBV27 and TRBJ2-2; D uncertain. V dropped 2 bases and J dropped 3 bases, with 7 bases sitting between them. This CDR3 has 14 residues. Per germline, CDR1 MNHEY and CDR2 SMNVEV (reference sequence). The CDR3 DNA is TGTGCCAGCAGTTTAGGGCGGCACACCGGGGAGCTGTTTTTT. Its protein is CASSLGRHTGELFF.

The rearrangement links TRBV7-2 to TRBJ2-2, with D maybe TRBD2 (6 bases). The CDR3 is 14 amino acids. Trimming took off 8 bases at V and 4 bases at J, with 14 bases between the two ends. From germline, CDR1 is SGHTA and CDR2 FQGNSA. CDR3 nucleotide sequence: TGTGCCAGCTGCGAAGGGCGGGGCACCGGGGAGCTGTTTTTT. This encodes CASCEGRGTGELFF.

This chain connects TRBV6-1 to TRBJ1-1; tentative D call: TRBD1 (6 bases). The V end lost 6 bases, the J end lost 2 bases, and 16 bases lay between the germline ends. The CDR3 runs 15 residues. Germline V gene lookup returns CDR1 MNHNS and CDR2 SASEGT. The CDR3 region has the DNA TGTGCCAGCAGCCACTTACAGGGATTTAACACTGAAGCTTTCTTT. Amino acids: CASSHLQGFNTEAFF.

Details on this clone: This specimen includes other DNA sequences encoding the same CDR3. The chain has TRBV9 and TRBJ2-7, with 10 bases that match TRBD1. The germline V gene encodes CDR1 SGDLS and CDR2 YYNGEE. After removal of 0 bases from V and 6 bases from J, the junction contained 0 bases not matched to a gene. The CDR3 sequence is 13 residues long. The CDR3 bases are TGTGCCAGCAGCGTAGGGACAGGGGGCGAGCAGTACTTC. It yields the protein CASSVGTGGEQYF. Complete variable domain (other parts from reference TRBV9 and TRBJ2-7): DSGVTQTPKHLITATGQRVTLRCSPRSGDLSVYWYQQSLDQGLQFLIQYYNGEERAKGNILERFSAQQFPDLHSELNLSSLELGDSALYFCASSVGTGGEQYFGPGTRLTVT.

V usage is TRBV2 and J usage is TRBJ2-1, with 13 positions matching TRBD2. V shed 4 bases and J 6 bases; nucleotides not matched to a gene: 9. The CDR3 length is 17 residues. CDR1 and CDR2 from the germline V gene are SNHLY and FYNNEI. The CDR3 region has the DNA TGTGCCAGCAGTGTACTAGCGGGAGGGCCCAGGTCCAATGAGCAGTTCTTC. Translation gives CASSVLAGGPRSNEQFF.

With regard to this clone: The junction departs from germline at one end; a sequencing error may be responsible. The gene calls are TRBV9 and TRBJ2-3; 9 bases agree with TRBD2. Germline V gene lookup returns CDR1 SGDLS and CDR2 YYNGEE. The CDR3 has 13 amino acids. The chain's CDR3 is CASSAGLATPWDF. The CDR3 bases are TGTGCCAGCAGCGCTGGACTAGCGACCCCATGGGATTTT.

In regard to this clone: At the DNA level, this CDR3 is encoded by other sequences in the same sample as well. The chain has TRBV4-1 and TRBJ2-5, with 8 bases aligning to TRBD2. In germline, CDR1 is MGHRA, CDR2 YSYEKL. Germline trimming cut 1 base from V and 1 base from J; bases unmatched to any gene: 5. The CDR3 loop spans 16 amino acids. The CDR3 DNA sequence: TGCGCCAGCAGCCAAGGGAGGGCGGGAGGCCAAGAGACCCAGTACTTC. Translated, it gives CASSQGRAGGQETQYF.

The V and J genes are TRBV7-9 and TRBJ2-3; 15 bases are shared with TRBD2. The CDR3 contains 17 residues. Germline trimming cut 4 bases from V and 5 bases from J; bases unmatched to any gene: 7. CDR1 SEHNR and CDR2 FQNEAQ come from the germline V gene (reference sequence). In DNA, the CDR3 is TGTGCCAGCAGCTCGGGACTAGCGGGAGGTCGCGGAGATACGCAGTATTTT. Its protein is CASSSGLAGGRGDTQYF.

This chain uses TRBV9 with TRBJ2-7; D possibly matches TRBD1 or TRBD2 (5 bases each). V was shortened by 3 bases and J by 2 bases, with 12 bases between the two germline ends. Germline CDR1 reads SGDLS; CDR2 reads YYNGEE. This CDR3 region has 14 residues. CDR3 coding DNA: TGTGCCAGCAGCGCGCAGGGACGCCCCTACGAGCAGTACTTC. It specifies CASSAQGRPYEQYF.

The V gene is TRBV29-1, the J gene TRBJ2-6, with D maybe TRBD1 (5 bases). Trimming pared 4 bases from V and 2 bases from J, leaving 9 bases between. The CDR3 runs to 14 residues. Germline lookup yields CDR1 SQVTM and CDR2 ANQGSEA. The CDR3: CSVAWGAGANVLTF. The DNA for the CDR3 is TGCAGCGTTGCCTGGGGCGCTGGGGCCAACGTCCTGACTTTC.

The chain recombines TRBV6-1 with TRBJ1-1; D unresolved. V was clipped by 1 base and J by 11 bases, with 8 bases between them. Looked up from germline, CDR1 is MNHNS and CDR2 is SASEGT. This CDR3 contains 11 residues. DNA of the CDR3: TGTGCCAGCAGTGAAGGGACGAGGGCTTTCTTT. Its protein is CASSEGTRAFF.